This T cell receptor beta chain was retrieved from a study of PD-1 blockade in classical Hodgkin lymphoma. Germline CDR1 MNHNS, CDR2 SASEGT. Trimming removed 7 bases from V and 7 bases from J, with 14 bases in between. CDR3 length: 14 residues. Time point indicated: cycle 4 day 1 (C4D1), after 6 weeks of nivolumab. Each patient's relapse followed autologous stem cell transplantation, and brentuximab vedotin exposure varied. Findings and limits, study-wide: Nothing has yet pinned down what causes the repertoire differences, possibly disease activity or prior therapy. Patients with a complete response exhibited baseline diversity comparable to newly diagnosed patients. TCR diversity rose significantly by C4D1 in CD4+ but not CD8+ cells.

Assay: immunoSEQ multiplex PCR; the TCRdb copy retains only in-frame clones and omits some. The sample consists of just under 65,000 clones, more than 80% of them appearing once. Concerning this clone: Its target is unknown.

The clonotype comes from a human donor with classical Hodgkin lymphoma. This chain links TRBV6-1 with TRBJ1-6; a weak D match, TRBD1 (5 bases). The source material was peripheral blood mononuclear cells (PBMCs), sampled before the fourth cycle of nivolumab. The CDR3 nucleotides are TGTGCCAGCAAAGGGAGCGGGGGGAATTCACCCCTCCACTTT. It specifies CASKGSGGNSPLHF.